The clone carrying this TCR beta chain was seen only once. Germline assignment: CDR1 SGHTA and CDR2 FQGNSA. The CDR3 runs to 11 residues. V shed 0 bases and J shed 7 bases, with 4 bases lying between them. This record belongs to a study of cytomegalovirus exposure and HLA in healthy donors. 60 Vbeta and 13 Jbeta primers were used in PCR. Some clones are missing from TCRdb's copy, which holds only in-frame ones; the method was immunoSEQ multiplex PCR. The sample holds over 150,000 clones, roughly 75% seen once. The clonotype was recovered from a man under 40 in good health and CMV-seropositive. The gene calls are TRBV7-2 and TRBJ2-7, with unresolved D. Sequencing input: PBMCs. The chain's CDR3 is CASSLAREQYF. The CDR3, as DNA: TGTGCCAGCAGCTTAGCTCGGGAGCAGTACTTC.